This TCR beta chain was obtained from a study of glioma-infiltrating T cells. The iRepertoire nested amplicon-rescue multiplex PCR amplified TCR alpha and beta CDR3s from RNA. TCRdb processed the multiplex PCR reads anew with MiXCR; each CDR3 protein has one entry. The table records 150,000 to 200,000 distinct CDR3 sequences, roughly a third of them present only once. Germline lookup yields CDR1 SGHRS and CDR2 YFSETQ. The ends were cut back, 1 base at V and 3 bases at J, with 10 bases in the middle. This CDR3 is built from 14 residues. This TCR was sampled from a human donor with low-grade glioma or glioblastoma, undergoing nonglioma brain surgery, or in good health (not recorded which). The sequenced material came from glioma tissue, nonneoplastic brain tissue, or PBMCs (not recorded which). The chain combines TRBV5-1 with TRBJ1-1, with D possibly being TRBD1 (5 bases). CDR3: CASSLRGDDTEAFF. Here the CDR3 DNA reads TGCGCCAGCAGCTTGCGGGGGGATGACACTGAAGCTTTCTTT.